This TCR beta chain was sequenced in a study of blood T cell repertoires in COVID-19. V lost 4 bases to trimming and J lost 2 bases, with 8 bases between them. The CDR3 contains 13 residues. Germline loops: CDR1 SNHLY, CDR2 FYNNEI. Profiled with immunoSEQ multiplex PCR; TCRdb holds only in-frame clones, not every one. The sample includes more than 80,000 clones, about 80% seen only once; the top ten take less than 2.5%. The source material was peripheral blood. This TCR was sampled from a woman in her 70s with acute or convalescent COVID-19. The J gene is TRBJ1-1, the V gene TRBV2; D is unclear. In nucleotides, the CDR3 is TGTGCCAGCAGTGTCGGGAGTAACACTGAAGCTTTCTTT. Its translation is CASSVGSNTEAFF. Using reference TRBV2 and TRBJ1-1 for the parts outside the CDR3, the full variable domain is EPEVTQTPSHQVTQMGQEVILRCVPISNHLYFYWYRQILGQKVEFLVSFYNNEISEKSEIFDDQFSVERPDGSNFTLKIRSTKLEDSAMYFCASSVGSNTEAFFGQGTRLTVV.